This TCR beta chain was observed in a study of cytomegalovirus exposure and HLA in healthy donors. The method was immunoSEQ multiplex PCR; TCRdb's version includes in-frame clones alone and lacks a portion of them. The sample contains 60,000 to 75,000 clones, roughly 94% of which appear only once. Germline CDR1 MNHNS, CDR2 SASEGT. The CDR3 consists of 14 residues. V was shortened by 7 bases and J by 9 bases, with 19 bases between the two germline ends. The sample consisted of PBMCs. This TCR was sampled from a woman between 18 and 30 years old in good health and CMV-seropositive. The chain joins TRBV6-1 to TRBJ2-1; TRBD2 might be the D (5 bases). This chain's CDR3 is CASKVSSWIGEQFF. The CDR3 coding sequence is TGTGCCAGCAAGGTGTCTAGCTGGATAGGTGAGCAGTTCTTC.